Following are 16 T cell receptor beta chains from one sample sequenced in a study of blood T cell repertoires in COVID-19. Measured with immunoSEQ multiplex PCR; TCRdb has only the in-frame clones, and not every one. The sample lists tens of thousands of clones, about nine tenths seen once, with 1.3% in the top ten. The sample was peripheral blood. These receptors were obtained from a man aged 60 to 69 with acute or convalescent COVID-19.

This chain joins TRBV11-2 and TRBJ1-3, with no clear D. Germline CDR1 reads SGHAT; CDR2 reads FQNNGV. Trimming pared 5 bases from V and 0 bases from J, leaving 8 bases between. This CDR3 contains 14 residues. CDR3 in DNA: TGTGCCAGCAGCCCCTCCCGCTCTGGAAACACCATATATTTT. This translates into CASSPSRSGNTIYF.

This clone has more than one count but fewer than ten. The chain carries TRBV29-1 and TRBJ2-1; no reliable D call. There are 16 residues in the CDR3. Germline loops: CDR1 SQVTM, CDR2 ANQGSEA. Deletions cut 4 bases from V and 0 bases from J, with 16 bases between. CDR3 amino acids: CSVVFGTAVSYNEQFF. For the CDR3, the DNA is TGCAGCGTTGTATTTGGAACCGCGGTCTCCTACAATGAGCAGTTCTTC.

Note on this clone: The junction differs from germline at one of its ends, possibly a read error. The chain joins TRBV2 to TRBJ1-1; D is possibly TRBD1 (6 bases). Germline V lookup: CDR1 SNHLY, CDR2 FYNNEI. There are 14 residues in the CDR3. Written as DNA, the CDR3 is TGTGCCAGCACCCTGGGGGGGGCGAACACTAAAGCTTTCTTT. It translates to CASTLGGANTKAFF. Full variable domain (outside the CDR3, taken from reference TRBV2 and TRBJ1-1): EPEVTQTPSHQVTQMGQEVILRCVPISNHLYFYWYRQILGQKVEFLVSFYNNEISEKSEIFDDQFSVERPDGSNFTLKIRSTKLEDSAMYFCASTLGGANTKAFFGQGTRLTVV.

The chain carries TRBV3-1 (or the pseudogene TRBV3-2) and TRBJ2-4; 8 nucleotides align to TRBD1. Germline loops: CDR1 LGHDT, CDR2 YNNKEL (reference sequence). This CDR3 has 16 residues. V was pared by 3 bases and J by 3 bases, with 7 bases of the junction left unmatched. The CDR3 sequence: CASSQTGAWGKNIQYF. DNA for the CDR3: TGTGCCAGCAGCCAGACAGGGGCGTGGGGCAAAAACATTCAGTACTTC.

This chain links TRBV30 with TRBJ1-1; 7 nucleotides align to TRBD1. There are 12 residues in the CDR3. The V gene end was trimmed by 2 bases and the J gene end by 7 bases; junction bases not matched to a gene: 4. CDR1 and CDR2 (germline): GTSNPN, SVGIG (reference sequence). The CDR3 DNA reads TGTGCCTGGAGTCGGGGGACAGTTGAAGCTTTCTTT. Residues: CAWSRGTVEAFF.

This sequence joins TRBV19 and TRBJ1-5; no reliable D call. V gave up 0 bases and J gave up 6 bases, with 9 bases separating them. This CDR3 contains 14 residues. From germline, CDR1 is LNHDA and CDR2 SQIVND (reference sequence). As DNA, the CDR3 is TGTGCCAGTAGTATAGATAACCCAGGTCAGCCCCAGCATTTT. Its protein is CASSIDNPGQPQHF. The variable domain in full, completed from reference TRBV19 and TRBJ1-5, reads DGGITQSPKYLFRKEGQNVTLSCEQNLNHDAMYWYRQDPGQGLRLIYYSQIVNDFQKGDIAEGYSVSREKKESFPLTVTSAQKNPTAFYLCASSIDNPGQPQHFGDGTRLSIL.

In DNA form, the CDR3 reads TGTGCCAGCATAGACAGGGGAAATGAGCAGTTCTTC. Protein product: CASIDRGNEQFF. The chain has TRBV2 and TRBJ2-1; 8 bases map to TRBD1. This CDR3 is built from 12 residues. Per the germline V gene, CDR1 is SNHLY and CDR2 is FYNNEI. The ends lost 7 bases at V and 7 bases at J; junction bases unmatched: 3.

This chain links TRBV14 with TRBJ2-5; 11 nucleotides line up with TRBD1. The CDR3 is made up of 16 amino acids. The V segment lost 0 bases and the J segment 4 bases; nucleotides outside the gene matches: 4. CDR1 is SGHDN and CDR2 is FVKESK in the germline V gene. CDR3 sequence (DNA): TGTGCCAGCAGCCAAGATGGGACAGGGGGGCGAGAGACCCAGTACTTC. Encoded protein: CASSQDGTGGRETQYF.

The gene calls are TRBV30 and TRBJ1-1, with unresolved D. Between the trimmed V and J ends, which lost 2 bases and 4 bases, there was a span of 8 bases. Germline V gene lookup returns CDR1 GTSNPN and CDR2 SVGIG (reference sequence). The CDR3 is 12 amino acids. The CDR3 DNA is TGTGCCTGGAGTCGAACGGGCACTGAAGCTTTCTTT. It codes for CAWSRTGTEAFF.

J is TRBJ1-5 and V is TRBV19, with 7 bases aligning to TRBD1. The ends lost 7 bases at V and 7 bases at J; junction bases unmatched: 7. This CDR3 contains 13 residues. Per germline, CDR1 LNHDA and CDR2 SQIVND (reference sequence). CDR3: CASTGTAFQPQHF. In nucleotides, the CDR3 is TGTGCCAGTACCGGGACAGCGTTCCAGCCCCAGCATTTT.

The V call is TRBV7-6, the J call TRBJ2-7, with 10 bases identical to TRBD2. Germline loops: CDR1 SGHVS, CDR2 FNYEAQ. V lost 1 base to trimming and J lost 2 bases; unmatched junction nucleotides: 2. The CDR3 is 15 residues long. DNA for the CDR3: TGTGCCAGCAGCTTAGAAGCGGGGGGGACCTACGAGCAGTACTTC. This codes for CASSLEAGGTYEQYF.

The chain couples TRBV10-1 to TRBJ1-5; maybe TRBD1 (5 bases). CDR3 length: 14 residues. Germline loops: CDR1 WNHNN, CDR2 SYGVQD (reference sequence). Trimming took 6 bases from V and 2 from J, leaving 11 bases between them. CDR3 in amino acids: CASRGGSGNQPQHF. The CDR3 DNA follows: TGCGCCAGCAGGGGGGGGTCGGGCAATCAGCCCCAGCATTTT.

The chain joins TRBV20-1 to TRBJ1-1, with TRBD1 as a possible D gene (6 bases). Trimming took 3 bases from V and 0 from J, leaving 11 bases between them. This CDR3 is built from 14 residues. Germline assignment: CDR1 DFQATT and CDR2 SNEGSKA (reference sequence). This CDR3 reads CSASKGTLNTEAFF. The CDR3 DNA sequence: TGCAGTGCTAGTAAAGGGACACTGAACACTGAAGCTTTCTTT.

This chain uses TRBV7-9 with TRBJ1-6, with 10 bases lining up with TRBD1. The CDR3 runs to 19 residues. Germline-derived CDR1 and CDR2 are SEHNR and FQNEAQ (reference sequence). V shed 3 bases, J shed 5 bases, and the junction held 13 bases outside the gene matches. CDR3 sequence (DNA): TGTGCCAGCAGCTTTCTACTTTACCCCGGGACAGGGGATAATTCACCCCTCCACTTT. Amino acids: CASSFLLYPGTGDNSPLHF.

The chain has TRBV6-1 and TRBJ1-1, with D hard to call. Germline V lookup: CDR1 MNHNS, CDR2 SASEGT. CDR3 length: 15 amino acids. Trimming removed 1 base at V and 2 bases at J, with 11 bases between. In DNA, the CDR3 is TGTGCCAGCAGTGAAGGCCGGGTTCCTAACACTGAAGCTTTCTTT. It yields the protein CASSEGRVPNTEAFF.

This clone was observed a single time. The chain links TRBV28 to TRBJ2-7, with D perhaps matching TRBD1 (6 bases). The CDR3 has 17 residues. Germline V gene data show CDR1 as MDHEN and CDR2 as SYDVKM. Trimming cost V 2 bases and J 2 bases, with 19 bases left between them. CDR3 DNA: TGTGCCAGCAGTTTAGAGGCGCCAGGGGCACAAACCTACGAGCAGTACTTC. This encodes CASSLEAPGAQTYEQYF. The whole variable domain, remainder taken from reference TRBV28 and TRBJ2-7, is DVKVTQSSRYLVKRTGEKVFLECVQDMDHENMFWYRQDPGLGLRLIYFSYDVKMKEKGDIPEGYSVSREKKERFSLILESASTNQTSMYLCASSLEAPGAQTYEQYFGPGTRLTVT.